The rows below give T cell receptor beta chains drawn from one sample of a study of T cells after posttransplantation cyclophosphamide. Profiled with immunoSEQ multiplex PCR; TCRdb holds only in-frame clones, not every one. This table holds roughly 17,000 clones, 85% found once. Specimen: PBMCs, collected after allogeneic stem cell transplant with calcineurin inhibitor and methotrexate. All receptors derive from a female patient aged 18-29 years who received an allogeneic stem cell transplant from an unrelated donor, was CMV-positive, and had acute and chronic GVHD. Some of the T cells might come from the graft donor. The CDR3 runs from the conserved cysteine through the conserved F or W. Clone size is shown for a subset of rows, as once, few, many or a class of expanded clone.

clone size: -
V gene: TRBV29-1
CDR3 protein: CSGKDRGPTDTQYF

clone size: -
V gene: TRBV5-1
CDR3 protein: CASSLGRETQYF

clone size: -
V gene: TRBV6-5
CDR3 protein: CASSSWEGRGANVLTF

clone size: -
V gene: TRBV29-1
CDR3 protein: CSAVGGGQTRGNTEAFF

clone size: -
V gene: TRBV10-2
CDR3 protein: CASTERAGSSYNEQFF

clone size: -
V gene: TRBV19
CDR3 protein: CASSFLQGNEQYF

clone size: -
V gene: TRBV11-2
CDR3 protein: CASSFGVQGALEAFF

clone size: few
V gene: TRBV28
CDR3 protein: CASSYSYEQYF

clone size: -
V gene: TRBV10-3
CDR3 protein: CAARDRGRPGNTIYF

clone size: -
V gene: TRBV27
CDR3 protein: CASSFQGPSGGYTF

clone size: -
V gene: TRBV19
CDR3 protein: CASSPGTGTYEQYF

clone size: -
V gene: TRBV7-2
CDR3 protein: CASSLAVGSGANVLTF

clone size: -
V gene: TRBV7-9
CDR3 protein: CASSPYGSSYNEQFF

clone size: -
V gene: TRBV12-5
CDR3 protein: CASGLGVTYGYTF

clone size: -
V gene: TRBV6-1
CDR3 protein: CASSEGPSYEQYF

clone size: -
V gene: TRBV6-1
CDR3 protein: CASSEYRANYGYTF

clone size: -
V gene: TRBV5-6
CDR3 protein: CASSLAESNYGYTF

clone size: -
V gene: TRBV30
CDR3 protein: CACQGAGAFF

clone size: -
V gene: TRBV11-2
CDR3 protein: CASSLVGGNEQFF

clone size: -
V gene: TRBV19
CDR3 protein: CASSPTTGTGELHGYTF

clone size: -
V gene: TRBV6-1
CDR3 protein: CASGKGLALMKYF

clone size: -
V gene: TRBV6-6
CDR3 protein: CASSSRQQAYGYTF

clone size: once
V gene: TRBV7-9
CDR3 protein: CASRGAGGASNEQFF

clone size: few
V gene: TRBV7-9
CDR3 protein: CASSSRTVLNGYTF

clone size: -
V gene: TRBV7-2
CDR3 protein: CASSLGVGGYEQYF

clone size: -
V gene: TRBV5-4
CDR3 protein: CASSRTGENIQYF

clone size: -
V gene: TRBV5-4
CDR3 protein: CASSSPPGLAGATGELFF

clone size: -
V gene: TRBV5-1
CDR3 protein: CASSEGGRDYEQYF

clone size: -
V gene: TRBV5-8
CDR3 protein: CASSFFQGGSNQPQHF

clone size: -
V gene: TRBV5-6
CDR3 protein: CASSFRLGRETQYF

clone size: -
V gene: TRBV6-5
CDR3 protein: CASSYRRELINEQFF

clone size: -
V gene: TRBV6-5
CDR3 protein: CASSRGQGAAYEQYF

clone size: -
V gene: TRBV20-1
CDR3 protein: CSATTEYEQYF

clone size: few
V gene: TRBV28
CDR3 protein: CASSFGQPQHF

clone size: -
V gene: TRBV5-6
CDR3 protein: CASSRGARRPGQPQHF

clone size: -
V gene: TRBV4-1
CDR3 protein: CASSTSRGVEQYF

clone size: -
V gene: TRBV5-4
CDR3 protein: CASSFGTSGNEQFF

clone size: -
V gene: TRBV5-5
CDR3 protein: CASSLQGDYGYTF

clone size: -
V gene: TRBV5-6
CDR3 protein: CASSFGGQGVLSYEQYF

clone size: few
V gene: TRBV18
CDR3 protein: CASSPPTQGSYEQYF

clone size: -
V gene: TRBV5-6
CDR3 protein: CASSLAGFSGNTIYF

clone size: -
V gene: TRBV2
CDR3 protein: CASPTPNSLAGEANEQFF

clone size: once
V gene: TRBV27
CDR3 protein: CASSLSEGNFYGYTF

clone size: -
V gene: TRBV19
CDR3 protein: CASSIEPRDTQYF

clone size: -
V gene: TRBV11-2
CDR3 protein: CASSQISGRAGQETQYF

clone size: -
V gene: TRBV18
CDR3 protein: CASSPQSGSGDEQYF

clone size: -
V gene: TRBV18
CDR3 protein: CASSVFFSGANVLTF

clone size: -
V gene: TRBV7-9
CDR3 protein: CASSFPDVGVTEAFF

clone size: -
V gene: TRBV7-6
CDR3 protein: CASSLGAGDTNGYTF

clone size: -
V gene: TRBV5-6
CDR3 protein: CASRASGVRRHEQYF

clone size: -
V gene: TRBV2
CDR3 protein: CASTQRERYEQYF

clone size: -
V gene: TRBV6-5
CDR3 protein: CASSSGQGFGGPLHF